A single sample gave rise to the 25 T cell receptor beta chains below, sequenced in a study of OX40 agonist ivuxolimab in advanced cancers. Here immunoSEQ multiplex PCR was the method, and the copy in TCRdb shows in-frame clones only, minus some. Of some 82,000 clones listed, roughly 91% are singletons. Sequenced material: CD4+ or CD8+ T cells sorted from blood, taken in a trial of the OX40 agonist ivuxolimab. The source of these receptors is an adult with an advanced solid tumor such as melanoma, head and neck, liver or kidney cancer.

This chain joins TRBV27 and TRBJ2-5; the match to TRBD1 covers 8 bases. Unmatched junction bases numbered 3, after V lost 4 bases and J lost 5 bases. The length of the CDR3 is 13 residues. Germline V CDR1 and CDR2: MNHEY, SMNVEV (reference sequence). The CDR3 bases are TGTGCCAGCAGTTACAGGGGGAGTGAGACCCAGTACTTC. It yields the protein CASSYRGSETQYF.

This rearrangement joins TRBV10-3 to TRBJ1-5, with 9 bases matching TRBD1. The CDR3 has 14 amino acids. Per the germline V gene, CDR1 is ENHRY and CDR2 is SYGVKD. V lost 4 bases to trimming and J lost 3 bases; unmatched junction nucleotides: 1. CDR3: CAISGTGDNQPQHF. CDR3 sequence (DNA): TGTGCCATCAGTGGGACAGGGGACAATCAGCCCCAGCATTTT.

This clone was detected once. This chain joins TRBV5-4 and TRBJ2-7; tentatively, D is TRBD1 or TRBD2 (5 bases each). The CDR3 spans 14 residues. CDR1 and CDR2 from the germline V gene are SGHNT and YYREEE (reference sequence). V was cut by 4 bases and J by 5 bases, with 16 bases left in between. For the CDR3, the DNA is TGTGCCAGCAGCACCGAGGGCAGGGTCGACGAGCAGTACTTC. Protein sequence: CASSTEGRVDEQYF.

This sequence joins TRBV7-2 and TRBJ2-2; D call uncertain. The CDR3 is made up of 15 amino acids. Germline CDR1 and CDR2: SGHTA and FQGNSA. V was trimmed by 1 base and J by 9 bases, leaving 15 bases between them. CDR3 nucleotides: TGTGCCAGCAGCTTAGTTGGGTCTAGTTCCTGGGAGCTGTTTTTT. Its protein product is CASSLVGSSSWELFF.

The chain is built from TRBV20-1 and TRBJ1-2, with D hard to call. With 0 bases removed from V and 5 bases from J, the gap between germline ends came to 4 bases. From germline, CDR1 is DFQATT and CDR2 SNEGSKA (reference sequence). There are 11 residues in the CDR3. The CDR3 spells CSARDRYGYTF. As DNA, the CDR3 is TGCAGTGCTAGAGATCGATATGGCTACACCTTC.

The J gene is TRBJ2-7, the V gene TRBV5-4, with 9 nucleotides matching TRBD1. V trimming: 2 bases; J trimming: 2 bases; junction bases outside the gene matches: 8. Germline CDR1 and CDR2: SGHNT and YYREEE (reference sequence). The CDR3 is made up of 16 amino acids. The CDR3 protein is CASSFLGTGSAYEQYF. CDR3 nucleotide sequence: TGTGCCAGCAGCTTTTTGGGGACAGGGTCGGCCTACGAGCAGTACTTC.

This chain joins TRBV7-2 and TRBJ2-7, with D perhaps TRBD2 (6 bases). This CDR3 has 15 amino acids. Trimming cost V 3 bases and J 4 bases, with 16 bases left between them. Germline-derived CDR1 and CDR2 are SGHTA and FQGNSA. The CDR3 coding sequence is TGTGCCAGCAGCTTCGTAGTCGGGAGTAATTACGAGCAGTACTTC. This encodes CASSFVVGSNYEQYF.

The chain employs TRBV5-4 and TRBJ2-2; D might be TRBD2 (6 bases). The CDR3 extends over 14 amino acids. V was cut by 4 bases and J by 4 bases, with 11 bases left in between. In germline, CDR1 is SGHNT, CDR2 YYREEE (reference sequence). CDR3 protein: CASSGDLVTGELFF. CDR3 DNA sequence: TGTGCCAGCAGCGGGGACTTAGTCACCGGGGAGCTGTTTTTT.

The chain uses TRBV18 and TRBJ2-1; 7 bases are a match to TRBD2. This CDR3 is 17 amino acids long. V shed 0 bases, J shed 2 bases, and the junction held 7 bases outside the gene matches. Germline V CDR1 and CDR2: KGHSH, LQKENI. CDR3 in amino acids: CASSPPVRGSAYNEQFF. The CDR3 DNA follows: TGTGCCAGCTCACCACCCGTTCGCGGGAGTGCCTACAATGAGCAGTTCTTC.

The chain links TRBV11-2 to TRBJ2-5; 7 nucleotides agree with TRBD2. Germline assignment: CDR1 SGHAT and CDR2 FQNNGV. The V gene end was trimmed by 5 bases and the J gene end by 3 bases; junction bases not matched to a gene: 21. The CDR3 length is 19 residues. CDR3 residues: CASSPNRLADRPFKETQYF. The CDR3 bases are TGTGCCAGCAGCCCCAACAGACTAGCTGATAGACCCTTTAAAGAGACCCAGTACTTC. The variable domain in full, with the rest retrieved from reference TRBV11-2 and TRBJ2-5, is EAGVAQSPRYKIIEKRQSVAFWCNPISGHATLYWYQQILGQGPKLLIQFQNNGVVDDSQLPKDRFSAERLKGVDSTLKIQPAKLEDSAVYLCASSPNRLADRPFKETQYFGPGTRLLVL.

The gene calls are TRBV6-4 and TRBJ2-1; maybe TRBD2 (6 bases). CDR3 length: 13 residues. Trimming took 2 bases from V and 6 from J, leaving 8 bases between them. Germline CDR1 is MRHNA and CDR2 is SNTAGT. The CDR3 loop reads CASSDPGLNEQFF. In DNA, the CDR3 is TGTGCCAGCAGTGACCCGGGACTCAATGAGCAGTTCTTC.

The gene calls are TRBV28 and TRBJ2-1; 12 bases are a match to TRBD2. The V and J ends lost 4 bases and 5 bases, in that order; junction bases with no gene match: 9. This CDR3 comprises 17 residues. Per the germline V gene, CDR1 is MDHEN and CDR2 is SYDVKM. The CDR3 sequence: CASSSMGTSGFNNEQFF. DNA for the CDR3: TGTGCCAGCAGTTCAATGGGGACTAGCGGGTTTAACAATGAGCAGTTCTTC.

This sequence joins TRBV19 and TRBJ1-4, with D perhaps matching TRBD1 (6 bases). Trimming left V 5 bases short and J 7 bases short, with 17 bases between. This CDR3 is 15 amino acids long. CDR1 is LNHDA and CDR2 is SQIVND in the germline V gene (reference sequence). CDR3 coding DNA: TGTGCCAGTAGTTCGAATACAGGGAAGGCTGAAAAACTGTTTTTT. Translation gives CASSSNTGKAEKLFF.

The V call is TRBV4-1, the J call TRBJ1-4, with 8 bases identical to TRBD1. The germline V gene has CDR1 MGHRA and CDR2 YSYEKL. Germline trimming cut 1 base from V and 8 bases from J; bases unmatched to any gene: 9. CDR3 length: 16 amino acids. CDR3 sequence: CASSQAPGQGTEKLFF. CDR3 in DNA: TGCGCCAGCAGCCAAGCCCCAGGACAGGGAACAGAAAAACTGTTTTTT.

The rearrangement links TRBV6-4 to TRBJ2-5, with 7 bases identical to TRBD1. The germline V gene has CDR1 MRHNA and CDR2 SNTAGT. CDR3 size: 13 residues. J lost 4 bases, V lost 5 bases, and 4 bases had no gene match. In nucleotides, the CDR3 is TGTGCCAGCAGTACCAACAGGGGAGAGACCCAGTACTTC. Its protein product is CASSTNRGETQYF.

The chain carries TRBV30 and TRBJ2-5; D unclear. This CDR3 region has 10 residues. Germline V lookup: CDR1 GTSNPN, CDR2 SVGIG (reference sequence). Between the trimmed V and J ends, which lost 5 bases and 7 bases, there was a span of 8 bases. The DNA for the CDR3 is TGTGCCTGGGGTCCGGGGACCCAGTACTTC. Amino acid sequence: CAWGPGTQYF.

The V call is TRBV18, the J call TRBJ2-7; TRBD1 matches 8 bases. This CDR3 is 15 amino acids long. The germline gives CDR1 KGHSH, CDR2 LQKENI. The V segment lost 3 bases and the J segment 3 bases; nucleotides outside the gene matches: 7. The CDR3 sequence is CASSPQGAQGYEQYF. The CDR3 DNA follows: TGTGCCAGCTCACCTCAGGGGGCGCAGGGCTACGAGCAGTACTTC.

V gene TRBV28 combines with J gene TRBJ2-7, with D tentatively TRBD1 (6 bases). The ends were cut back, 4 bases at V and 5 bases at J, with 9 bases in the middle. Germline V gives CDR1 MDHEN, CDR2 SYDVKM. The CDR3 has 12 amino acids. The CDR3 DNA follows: TGTGCCAGCAGTTCTCACAGGGACGAGCAGTACTTC. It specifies CASSSHRDEQYF.

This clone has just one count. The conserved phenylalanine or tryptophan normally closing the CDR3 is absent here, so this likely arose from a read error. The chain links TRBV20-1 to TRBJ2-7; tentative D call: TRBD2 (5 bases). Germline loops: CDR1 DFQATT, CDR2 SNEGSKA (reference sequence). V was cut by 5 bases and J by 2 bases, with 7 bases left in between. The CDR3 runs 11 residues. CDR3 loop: CSASGAYEQYL. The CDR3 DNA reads TGCAGTGCTTCCGGGGCCTACGAGCAGTACCTC.

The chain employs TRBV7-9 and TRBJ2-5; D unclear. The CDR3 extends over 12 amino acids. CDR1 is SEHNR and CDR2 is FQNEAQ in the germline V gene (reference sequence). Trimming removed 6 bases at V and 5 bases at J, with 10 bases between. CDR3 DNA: TGTGCCAGCAGTTGGGAAGGGGAGACCCAGTACTTC. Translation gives CASSWEGETQYF.

CDR3 in DNA: TGTGCCAGTGTCGGACAGGGATATGGCACTGAAGCTTTCTTT. It yields the protein CASVGQGYGTEAFF. J is TRBJ1-1 and V is TRBV19, with 8 bases that match TRBD1. The trim removed 8 bases at V and 4 bases at J, leaving 9 bases unmatched. Germline V lookup: CDR1 LNHDA, CDR2 SQIVND (reference sequence). This CDR3 is 14 amino acids long.

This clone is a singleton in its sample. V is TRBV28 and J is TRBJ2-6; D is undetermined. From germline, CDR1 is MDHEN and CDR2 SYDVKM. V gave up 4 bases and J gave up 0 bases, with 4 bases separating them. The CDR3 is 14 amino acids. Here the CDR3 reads CASSSSSGANVLTF. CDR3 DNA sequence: TGTGCCAGCAGTTCGAGCTCTGGGGCCAACGTCCTGACTTTC.

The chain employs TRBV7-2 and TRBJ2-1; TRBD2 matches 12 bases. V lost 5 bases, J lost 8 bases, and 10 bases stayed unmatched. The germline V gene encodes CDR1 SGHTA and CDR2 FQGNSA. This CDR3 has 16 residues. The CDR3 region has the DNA TGTGCCAGCAGCAAGCGACTAGCGGGAGTGGTTGATGAGCAGTTCTTC. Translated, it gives CASSKRLAGVVDEQFF.

The CDR3 region has the DNA TGTGCCAGCTATATAATGGGGAGCACCGGGGAGCTGTTTTTT. Residues: CASYIMGSTGELFF. The chain links TRBV18 to TRBJ2-2, with a weak D call TRBD2 (5 bases). CDR1 is KGHSH, CDR2 LQKENI, per germline. The CDR3 is 14 residues long. With 7 bases removed from V and 4 bases from J, the gap between germline ends came to 13 bases.

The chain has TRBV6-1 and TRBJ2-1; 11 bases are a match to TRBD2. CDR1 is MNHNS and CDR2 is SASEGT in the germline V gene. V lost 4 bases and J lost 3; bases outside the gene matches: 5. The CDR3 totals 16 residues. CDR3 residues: CASSVSGTSGYNEQFF. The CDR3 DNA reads TGTGCCAGCAGTGTAAGTGGGACTAGCGGCTACAATGAGCAGTTCTTC.